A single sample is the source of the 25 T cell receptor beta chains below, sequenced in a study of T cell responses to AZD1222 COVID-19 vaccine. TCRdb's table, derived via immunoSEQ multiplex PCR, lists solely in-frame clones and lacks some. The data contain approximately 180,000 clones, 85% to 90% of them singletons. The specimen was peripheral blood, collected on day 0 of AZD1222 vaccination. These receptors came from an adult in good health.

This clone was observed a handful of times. The CDR3 here is CASGLGTSLITDTQYF. CDR3 in DNA: TGTGCTAGTGGTTTGGGGACTAGCCTGATCACAGATACGCAGTATTTT. The chain uses TRBV12-5 and TRBJ2-3, with TRBD2 matching 8 bases. CDR3 size: 16 residues. The V segment lost 1 base and the J segment 2 bases; nucleotides outside the gene matches: 5. Germline CDR1 LGHNT, CDR2 FRNRAP.

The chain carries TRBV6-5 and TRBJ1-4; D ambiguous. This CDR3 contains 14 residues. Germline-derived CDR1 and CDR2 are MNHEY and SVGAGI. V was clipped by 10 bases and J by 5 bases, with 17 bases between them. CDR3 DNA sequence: TGTGCCATCATGCAGAGTCCTTACAATGAAAAACTGTTTTTT. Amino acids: CAIMQSPYNEKLFF.

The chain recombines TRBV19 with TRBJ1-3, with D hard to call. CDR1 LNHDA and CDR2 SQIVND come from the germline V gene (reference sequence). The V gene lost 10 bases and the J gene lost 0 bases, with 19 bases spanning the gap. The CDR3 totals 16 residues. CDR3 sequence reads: CATQRSRGPSGNTIYF. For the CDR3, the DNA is TGTGCCACCCAACGATCCCGTGGACCCTCTGGAAACACCATATATTTT.

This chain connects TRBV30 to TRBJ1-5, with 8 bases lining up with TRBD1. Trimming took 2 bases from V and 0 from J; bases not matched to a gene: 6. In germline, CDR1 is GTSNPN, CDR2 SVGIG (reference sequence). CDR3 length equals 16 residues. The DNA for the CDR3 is TGTGCCTGGAGTACAGGGGGACTCTATAGCAATCAGCCCCAGCATTTT. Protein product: CAWSTGGLYSNQPQHF.

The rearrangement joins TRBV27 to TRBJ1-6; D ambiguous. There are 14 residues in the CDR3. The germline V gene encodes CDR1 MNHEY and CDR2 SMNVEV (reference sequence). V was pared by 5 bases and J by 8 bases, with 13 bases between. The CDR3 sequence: CASSQTGSYSPLHF. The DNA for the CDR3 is TGTGCCAGCAGTCAAACCGGGTCTTATTCACCCCTCCACTTT.

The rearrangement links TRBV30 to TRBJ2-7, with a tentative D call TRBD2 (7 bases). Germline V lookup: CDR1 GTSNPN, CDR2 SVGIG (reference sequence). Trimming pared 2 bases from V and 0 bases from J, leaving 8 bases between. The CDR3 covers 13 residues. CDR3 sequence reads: CAWSRGASYEQYF. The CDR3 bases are TGTGCCTGGAGTCGGGGGGCCTCCTACGAGCAGTACTTC.

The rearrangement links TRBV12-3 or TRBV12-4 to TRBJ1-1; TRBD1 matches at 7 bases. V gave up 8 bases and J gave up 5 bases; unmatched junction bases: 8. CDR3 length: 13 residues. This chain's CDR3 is CASQGDRGTEAFF. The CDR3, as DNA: TGTGCCAGCCAGGGGGACCGGGGAACTGAAGCTTTCTTT.

The DNA for the CDR3 is TGCGCCAGCAGCCAAGAAGGTCAGGGCTGGAATTCACCCCTCCACTTT. Translating it yields CASSQEGQGWNSPLHF. The chain combines TRBV4-1 with TRBJ1-6; tentatively, D is TRBD1 (5 bases). Germline CDR1 is MGHRA and CDR2 is YSYEKL. Trimming took off 0 bases at V and 7 bases at J, with 13 bases between the two ends. The CDR3 loop spans 16 amino acids.

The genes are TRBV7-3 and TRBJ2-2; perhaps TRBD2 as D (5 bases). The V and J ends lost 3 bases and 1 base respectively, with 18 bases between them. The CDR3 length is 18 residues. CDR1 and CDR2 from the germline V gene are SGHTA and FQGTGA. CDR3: CASSFSSTGKGNTGELFF. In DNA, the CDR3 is TGTGCCAGCAGCTTCTCTTCGACCGGGAAGGGGAACACCGGGGAGCTGTTTTTT.

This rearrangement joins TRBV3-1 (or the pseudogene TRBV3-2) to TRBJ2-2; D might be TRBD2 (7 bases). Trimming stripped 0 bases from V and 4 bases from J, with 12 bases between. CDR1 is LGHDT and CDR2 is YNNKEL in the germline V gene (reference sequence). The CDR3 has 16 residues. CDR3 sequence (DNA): TGTGCCAGCAGCCAAGACGGGGGGCGAAGCACCGGGGAGCTGTTTTTT. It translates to CASSQDGGRSTGELFF.

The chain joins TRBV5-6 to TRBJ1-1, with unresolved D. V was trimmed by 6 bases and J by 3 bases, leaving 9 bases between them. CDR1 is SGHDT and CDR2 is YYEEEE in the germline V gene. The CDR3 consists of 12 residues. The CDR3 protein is CASTTRYTEAFF. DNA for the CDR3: TGTGCCAGCACGACAAGGTACACTGAAGCTTTCTTT. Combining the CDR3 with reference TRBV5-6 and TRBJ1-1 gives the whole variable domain DAGVTQSPTHLIKTRGQQVTLRCSPKSGHDTVSWYQQALGQGPQFIFQYYEEEERQRGNFPDRFSGHQFPNYSSELNVNALLLGDSALYLCASTTRYTEAFFGQGTRLTVV.

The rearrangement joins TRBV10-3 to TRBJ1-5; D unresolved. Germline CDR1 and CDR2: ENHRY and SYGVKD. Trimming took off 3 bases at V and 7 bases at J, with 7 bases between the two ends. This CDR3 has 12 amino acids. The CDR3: CAISDKGQPQHF. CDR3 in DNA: TGTGCCATCAGTGATAAGGGACAGCCCCAGCATTTT.

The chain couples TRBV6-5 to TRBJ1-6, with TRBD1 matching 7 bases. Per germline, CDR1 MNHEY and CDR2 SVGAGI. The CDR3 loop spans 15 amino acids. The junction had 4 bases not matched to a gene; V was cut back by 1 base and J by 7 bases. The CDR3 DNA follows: TGTGCCAGCAGTTACTACCCGGGACAGAATTCACCCCTCCACTTT. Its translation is CASSYYPGQNSPLHF.

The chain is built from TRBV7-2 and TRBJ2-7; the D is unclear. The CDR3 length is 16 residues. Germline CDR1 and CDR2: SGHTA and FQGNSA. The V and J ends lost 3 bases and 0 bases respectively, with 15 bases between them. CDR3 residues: CASSLVSGDGSYEQYF. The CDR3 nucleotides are TGTGCCAGCAGCTTGGTATCGGGTGATGGCTCCTACGAGCAGTACTTC.

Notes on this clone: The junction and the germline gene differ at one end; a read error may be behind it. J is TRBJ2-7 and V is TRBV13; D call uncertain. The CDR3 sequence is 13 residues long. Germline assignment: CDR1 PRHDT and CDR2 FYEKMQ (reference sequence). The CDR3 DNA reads TGTGCCAGCAGCTTAGGTGCTTGGGCCCATTTATCCTTC. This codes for CASSLGAWAHLSF.

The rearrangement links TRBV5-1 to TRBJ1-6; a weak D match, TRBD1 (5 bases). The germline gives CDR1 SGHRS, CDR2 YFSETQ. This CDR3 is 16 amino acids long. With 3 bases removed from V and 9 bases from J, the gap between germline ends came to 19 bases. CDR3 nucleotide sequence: TGCGCCAGCAGCTGGGGACTTGGGGGGGAAGGTTCACCCCTCCACTTT. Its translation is CASSWGLGGEGSPLHF.

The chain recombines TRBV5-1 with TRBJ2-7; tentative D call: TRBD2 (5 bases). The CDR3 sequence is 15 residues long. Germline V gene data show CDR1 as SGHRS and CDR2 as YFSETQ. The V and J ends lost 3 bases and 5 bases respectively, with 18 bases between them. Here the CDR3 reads CASSSPGVQADEQYF. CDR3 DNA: TGCGCCAGCAGCTCCCCCGGGGTCCAGGCTGACGAGCAGTACTTC. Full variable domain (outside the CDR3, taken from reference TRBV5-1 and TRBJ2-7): KAGVTQTPRYLIKTRGQQVTLSCSPISGHRSVSWYQQTPGQGLQFLFEYFSETQRNKGNFPGRFSGRQFSNSRSEMNVSTLELGDSALYLCASSSPGVQADEQYFGPGTRLTVT.

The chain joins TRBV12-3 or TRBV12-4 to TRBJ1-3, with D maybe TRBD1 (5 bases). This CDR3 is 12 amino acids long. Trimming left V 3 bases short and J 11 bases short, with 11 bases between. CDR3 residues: CASSFSGVAIYF. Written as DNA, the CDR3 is TGTGCCAGCAGTTTTTCGGGGGTCGCCATATATTTT.

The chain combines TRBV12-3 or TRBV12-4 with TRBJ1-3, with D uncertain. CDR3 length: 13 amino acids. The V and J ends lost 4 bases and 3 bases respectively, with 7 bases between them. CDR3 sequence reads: CASSSSYGNTIYF. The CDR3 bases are TGTGCCAGCAGTTCCTCGTATGGAAACACCATATATTTT.

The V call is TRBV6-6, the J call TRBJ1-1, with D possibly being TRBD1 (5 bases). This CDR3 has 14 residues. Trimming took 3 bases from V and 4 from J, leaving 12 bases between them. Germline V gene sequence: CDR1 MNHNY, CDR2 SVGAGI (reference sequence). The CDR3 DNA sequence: TGTGCCAGCAGTTATTCACAGGCAGGCACTGAAGCTTTCTTT. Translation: CASSYSQAGTEAFF.

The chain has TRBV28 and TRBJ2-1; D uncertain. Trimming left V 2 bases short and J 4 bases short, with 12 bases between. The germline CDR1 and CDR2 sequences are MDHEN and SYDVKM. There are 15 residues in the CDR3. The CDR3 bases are TGTGCCAGCAGTTTAAGGGCTGAACAGTACAATGAGCAGTTCTTC. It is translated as CASSLRAEQYNEQFF.

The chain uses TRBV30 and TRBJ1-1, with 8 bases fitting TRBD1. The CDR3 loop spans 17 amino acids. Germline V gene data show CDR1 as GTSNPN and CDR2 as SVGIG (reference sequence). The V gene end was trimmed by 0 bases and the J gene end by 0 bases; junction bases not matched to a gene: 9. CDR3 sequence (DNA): TGTGCCTGGAGTGTACATATGCCAGGGGGCATGAACACTGAAGCTTTCTTT. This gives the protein CAWSVHMPGGMNTEAFF.

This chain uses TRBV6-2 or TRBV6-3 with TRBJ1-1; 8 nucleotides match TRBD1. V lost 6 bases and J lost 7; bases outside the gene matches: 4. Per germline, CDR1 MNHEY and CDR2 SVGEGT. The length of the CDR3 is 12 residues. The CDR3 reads CASSWTGFEAFF. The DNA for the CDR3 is TGTGCCAGCAGCTGGACAGGGTTTGAAGCTTTCTTT.

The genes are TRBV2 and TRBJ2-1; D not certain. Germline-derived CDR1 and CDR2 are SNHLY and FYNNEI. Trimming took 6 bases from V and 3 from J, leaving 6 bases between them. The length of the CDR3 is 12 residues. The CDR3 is CASRPDYNEQFF. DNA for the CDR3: TGTGCCAGCAGGCCTGACTACAATGAGCAGTTCTTC.

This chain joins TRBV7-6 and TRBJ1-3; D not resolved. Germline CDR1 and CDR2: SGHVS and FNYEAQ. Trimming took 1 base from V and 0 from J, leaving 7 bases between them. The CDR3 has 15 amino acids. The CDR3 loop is CASSLGAASGNTIYF. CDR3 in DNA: TGTGCCAGCAGCTTAGGGGCGGCCTCTGGAAACACCATATATTTT.